The sequence of this T cell receptor (beta chain) was determined in a study of blood T cell repertoires in COVID-19 (dated by TCRdb to the early 2020s). Looking at the study overall: Samples covering the acute and convalescent phases of COVID-19 were provided by collaborators in the United States, Italy and Spain. The material from the prospective study consisted of cDNA or gDNA derived from T cells, B-cell-depleted T cells, or PBMCs. Subjects who had been exposed to COVID-19, were actively infected with it, or had recovered from it provided the deeply sampled blood TCRbeta repertoires that made up the dataset. Samples came from the ongoing ImmuneRACE study (first 160 participants) plus 1,254 subjects from 6 global collaborators. The repertoires were made available in a free public database intended to serve as a resource for research on the immune response to SARS-CoV-2. HLA class I and class II types, where available, came from metadata supplied by the sample provider rather than from assay-based typing. A de-identified subject ID, COVID-19 status, age in years and sex were almost always included in the sample metadata. Results the study describes overall, beyond this receptor: Clinical and demographic metadata were provided uncurated, with the amount varying by source and participant.

The immunoSEQ Assay, a bias-controlled multiplex PCR, was used to amplify TCRbeta CDR3 regions from genomic DNA. Regarding the original processing steps: The number of nucleated cells in each sample was estimated by amplification of reference gene primers within the assay. To quantify the absolute abundance of each unique TCRbeta CDR3 rearrangement, sequence reads were collapsed and filtered. For each sample, productive Simpson clonality was calculated as the square root of Simpson's diversity index across productive rearrangements. TCRdb holds this immuneACCESS table with in-frame rearrangements only. Some clones are missing; in checked studies, unresolved V genes explain under half, and the rest has no known cause. V, J and clone size are those of that table, while D and trimming were read from the DNA. The sample yields 150,000 to 200,000 clones; around four fifths were counted once. The ten most abundant clones make up about 3% of the sample.

Each collaborating institution followed its own protocols to collect whole blood in K2EDTA tubes. For TCRbeta analysis, collaborators shipped samples in one of three forms: frozen whole blood, isolated PBMCs, or DNA extracted from either of those sample types. V is pared back by 5 bases and J by 2 bases, with 13 bases lying between the germline termini. Per the germline V gene (reference sequence), LNHDA is the CDR1 and SQIVND is the CDR2. The CDR3 goes from the cysteine to the phenylalanine over 15 residues. The retained sequence is limited to the CDR3, 45 bases, with the frame set at the first base. In regard to this clone: Its antigen is still unknown. Base quality data are lacking; no much larger clone is found one base away.

The specimen sequenced was peripheral blood. This sequence originates from a man between 65 and 79 years old with acute or convalescent COVID-19. The rearrangement joined TRBV19 to TRBJ1-5, with TRBD1 as a weak D call on 5 bases. The nucleotide sequence is TGTGCCAGTAGTTCGATCGGGGGGGGCAATCAGCCCCAGCATTTT. Its protein product is CASSSIGGGNQPQHF.